This T cell receptor beta chain was retrieved from a study of regulatory T cells in long-lasting Graves disease. Across the whole study: Duration of antithyroid drug therapy among newly diagnosed Graves' patients was under 3 months.

From germline, CDR1 is SQVTM and CDR2 ANQGSEA. There are 13 residues in the CDR3. Trimming removed 8 bases from V and 0 bases from J; junction bases left unmatched: 6. The study's findings and limits: New patients shared 970 or so public clonotypes, and persistent patients shared more, with over 2,500. Persistent Graves' patients showed reduced TCR diversity versus newly diagnosed patients.

This sample's time point: newly diagnosed GD, antithyroid drugs for less than 3 months. Making the TCR library involved RNA that had been extracted from PBMCs. In its sample, this clonotype was seen many times. Antigen: not known. TCR beta libraries were built with iRepertoire HTBI primers and Arm-PCR of CDR3 regions. TCRdb passed the multiplex PCR reads through MiXCR, listing each CDR3 protein once. The table lists approximately 470,000 distinct CDR3 sequences, 15% to 20% of them singletons. In addition, the sample was reused for a study of T cells in Graves' hyperthyroidism and ophthalmopathy. That report notes: Not enrolled were patients with uncontrolled infection, other autoimmune disease, pregnancy or lactation.

The TCR originated in a man in his forties with Graves disease. The V and J genes are TRBV29-1 and TRBJ2-7, with 8 bases that match TRBD1. The source material was peripheral blood mononuclear cells (PBMCs), sampled at new diagnosis, from a patient treated with antithyroid drugs. This chain's CDR3 is CSYGTGSSYEQYF. The DNA of the CDR3 is TGCAGCTATGGGACAGGTAGCTCCTACGAGCAGTACTTC.